The 22 T cell receptor beta chains below come from one sample, sequenced in a study of blood T cell repertoires in COVID-19. TCRdb keeps only in-frame clones here, not all; method: immunoSEQ multiplex PCR. The data contain about 150,000 clones, roughly 79% of them seen just once; the ten biggest clones take up over 6.5%. The sequenced sample consisted of peripheral blood. These receptors came from a man aged 50-60 years with active or convalescent COVID-19.

The gene calls are TRBV5-4 and TRBJ1-1; D is unclear. The CDR3 covers 15 residues. V lost 4 bases and J 10 bases, leaving 23 bases between the germline ends. The V gene's germline CDR1 is SGHNT and CDR2 YYREEE (reference sequence). Here the CDR3 DNA reads TGTGCCAGCAGCCCCACTCCGGGGTCCGGGGTTCGAGCTTTCTTT. Its protein is CASSPTPGSGVRAFF.

There are many counts of this clone. The genes are TRBV2 and TRBJ1-5; 10 nucleotides agree with TRBD1. CDR1 is SNHLY and CDR2 is FYNNEI in the germline V gene. V trimming: 6 bases; J trimming: 6 bases; junction bases outside the gene matches: 8. The CDR3 runs to 15 residues. The CDR3 DNA is TGTGCCAGCAGGAACAGAAGGACAGGGGGTCAGCCCCAGCATTTT. It translates to CASRNRRTGGQPQHF.

The chain links TRBV9 to TRBJ2-1; 8 bases match TRBD1. The CDR3 covers 16 residues. CDR1 and CDR2 from the germline V gene are SGDLS and YYNGEE. V lost 1 base to trimming and J lost 4 bases; unmatched junction nucleotides: 7. The CDR3 is CASSVQDRVGYNEQFF. The CDR3 region has the DNA TGTGCCAGCAGCGTACAGGACAGGGTCGGGTACAATGAGCAGTTCTTC.

Only a few counts were recorded for this clone. The CDR3 DNA follows: TGTGCCAGCAGCTTAGCGGGAGGCTACAATGAGCAGTTCTTC. Translated: CASSLAGGYNEQFF. The rearrangement uses TRBV7-2 and TRBJ2-1; D perhaps matches TRBD2 (6 bases). In germline, CDR1 is SGHTA, CDR2 FQGNSA. V was pared by 0 bases and J by 3 bases, with 6 bases between. The CDR3 is 14 amino acids.

The rearrangement links TRBV14 to TRBJ1-2; TRBD1 might be the D (5 bases). Germline V CDR1 and CDR2: SGHDN, FVKESK. CDR3 length: 15 residues. The V gene lost 0 bases and the J gene lost 6 bases, with 14 bases spanning the gap. The CDR3 DNA is TGTGCCAGCAGCCAAGATATGGGGCAGGGCAATGGCTACACCTTC. It encodes CASSQDMGQGNGYTF.

The chain joins TRBV4-2 to TRBJ1-2; D may be TRBD1 (5 bases). The CDR3 has 14 residues. In germline, CDR1 is LGHNA, CDR2 YNFKEQ. Trimming cost V 3 bases and J 4 bases, with 12 bases left between them. The CDR3 DNA is TGTGCCAGCAGCCATGGGGCCCTACCCTATGGCTACACCTTC. This encodes CASSHGALPYGYTF.

Details on this clone: The sample holds other DNA sequences that translate to the same CDR3. The chain links TRBV18 to TRBJ1-4; 7 bases line up with TRBD1. This CDR3 has 13 residues. Germline V gene sequence: CDR1 KGHSH, CDR2 LQKENI. The trim removed 4 bases at V and 6 bases at J, leaving 2 bases unmatched. This CDR3 is CASSRDRDEKLFF. The DNA for the CDR3 is TGTGCCAGCTCACGGGACAGAGATGAAAAACTGTTTTTT.

The count of this clone is one. The chain joins TRBV13 to TRBJ2-5, with 8 bases fitting TRBD1. V lost 4 bases to trimming and J lost 3 bases; unmatched junction nucleotides: 10. Germline V CDR1 and CDR2: PRHDT, FYEKMQ (reference sequence). CDR3 length equals 16 residues. This CDR3 is CASSSEGQGGKETQYF. CDR3 sequence (DNA): TGTGCCAGCAGCTCCGAAGGACAGGGAGGAAAAGAGACCCAGTACTTC.

The chain employs TRBV5-1 and TRBJ1-1, with D perhaps matching TRBD1 (5 bases). Germline V gives CDR1 SGHRS, CDR2 YFSETQ. The CDR3 is made up of 14 amino acids. Deletions cut 0 bases from V and 4 bases from J, with 10 bases between. In DNA, the CDR3 is TGCGCCAGCAGCTTGGATCCAGGGTCCACTGAAGCTTTCTTT. Translating gives CASSLDPGSTEAFF.

The chain couples TRBV5-1 to TRBJ2-1; 7 positions match TRBD1. The germline V gene encodes CDR1 SGHRS and CDR2 YFSETQ. The CDR3 has 15 residues. Trimming at V came to 3 bases and at J to 4 bases, leaving 7 bases not matched to a gene. The CDR3 nucleotides read TGCGCCAGCAGCTCCCCGACAGGGCGTTACAATGAGCAGTTCTTC. Translated, it gives CASSSPTGRYNEQFF.

The chain couples TRBV19 to TRBJ1-1, with 8 bases aligning to TRBD1. CDR3 length: 15 amino acids. CDR1 LNHDA and CDR2 SQIVND come from the germline V gene (reference sequence). The J segment lost 6 bases and the V segment lost 7 bases, leaving 13 bases of the junction unmatched. CDR3 nucleotides: TGTGCCAGTATCGGACAGGGTAGGGGTTATGCTGAAGCTTTCTTT. Translating gives CASIGQGRGYAEAFF.

This clone was recorded a few times. The chain carries TRBV9 and TRBJ2-2; 8 positions match TRBD1. Germline CDR1 is SGDLS and CDR2 is YYNGEE. The trim removed 6 bases at V and 1 base at J, leaving 8 bases unmatched. The CDR3 loop spans 16 amino acids. CDR3 DNA sequence: TGTGCCAGCACGCCCCGCGGGACAGGGAACACCGGGGAGCTGTTTTTT. Encoded protein: CASTPRGTGNTGELFF.

The chain combines TRBV7-8 with TRBJ1-4; TRBD1 might be the D (5 bases). The V end lost 7 bases, the J end lost 4 bases, and 13 bases lay between the germline ends. Germline V CDR1 and CDR2: SGHVS, FQNEAQ. The CDR3 sequence is 14 residues long. This CDR3 reads CASTPGTYNEKLFF. The CDR3 bases are TGTGCCAGCACCCCCGGGACTTATAATGAAAAACTGTTTTTT.

This clone is a singleton in its sample. The chain links TRBV7-9 to TRBJ2-1, with 10 bases aligning to TRBD2. The J segment lost 8 bases and the V segment lost 0 bases, leaving 10 bases of the junction unmatched. This CDR3 contains 17 residues. Germline-derived CDR1 and CDR2 are SEHNR and FQNEAQ (reference sequence). The CDR3 spells CASSLAALAGFNDEQFF. CDR3 nucleotides: TGTGCCAGCAGCTTAGCGGCACTAGCGGGGTTTAACGATGAGCAGTTCTTC.

The gene calls are TRBV7-2 and TRBJ2-3; tentatively, D is TRBD2 (6 bases). Trimming took off 5 bases at V and 3 bases at J, with 15 bases between the two ends. The CDR3 contains 15 residues. Germline V gene sequence: CDR1 SGHTA, CDR2 FQGNSA. Written as DNA, the CDR3 is TGTGCCAGCAGCATTAGCGGTACTAGTACAGATACGCAGTATTTT. Protein product: CASSISGTSTDTQYF.

The rearrangement uses TRBV5-1 and TRBJ1-4, with D possibly being TRBD1 (5 bases). The CDR3 covers 15 residues. The germline gives CDR1 SGHRS, CDR2 YFSETQ. V gave up 0 bases and J gave up 7 bases, with 13 bases separating them. The CDR3 is CASSLGGREVEKLFF. The CDR3 coding sequence is TGCGCCAGCAGCTTGGGCGGCAGGGAGGTTGAAAAACTGTTTTTT.

The rearrangement links TRBV27 to TRBJ1-4; 9 bases fit TRBD1. Germline V gives CDR1 MNHEY, CDR2 SMNVEV (reference sequence). This CDR3 is 15 amino acids long. The V and J ends lost 2 bases and 8 bases, in that order; junction bases with no gene match: 6. The CDR3 loop is CASSLHQGQGEKLFF. The CDR3 region has the DNA TGTGCCAGCAGTTTACACCAGGGACAGGGAGAAAAACTGTTTTTT.

There are many counts of this clone. The chain carries TRBV6-5 and TRBJ1-3; 7 nucleotides align to TRBD1. CDR1 is MNHEY, CDR2 SVGAGI, per germline. After removal of 3 bases from V and 4 bases from J, the junction contained 3 bases not matched to a gene. This CDR3 has 14 residues. The chain's CDR3 is CASSYIGGGNTIYF. The CDR3, as DNA: TGTGCCAGCAGTTATATAGGGGGCGGAAACACCATATATTTT.

This clone showed up just a few times. V is TRBV11-2 and J is TRBJ2-1; the match to TRBD2 covers 15 bases. V shed 5 bases, J shed 8 bases, and the junction held 13 bases outside the gene matches. The CDR3 spans 18 residues. Germline CDR1 SGHAT, CDR2 FQNNGV. CDR3 amino acids: CASSTIRTSGRAGYEQFF. For the CDR3, the DNA is TGTGCCAGCAGCACAATTCGGACTAGCGGGAGGGCCGGGTATGAGCAGTTCTTC.

This chain joins TRBV27 and TRBJ2-3, with 9 positions matching TRBD2. The V and J ends lost 1 base and 2 bases, in that order; junction bases with no gene match: 4. CDR3 length: 16 residues. CDR1 is MNHEY and CDR2 is SMNVEV in the germline V gene (reference sequence). The CDR3 region has the DNA TGTGCCAGCAGTTTATTGGCGGGAGGGTTCACAGATACGCAGTATTTT. This sequence encodes CASSLLAGGFTDTQYF.

This chain connects TRBV24-1 to TRBJ1-2; D unclear. This CDR3 comprises 16 residues. V lost 3 bases, J lost 4 bases, and 17 bases lay in between. CDR1 is KGHDR, CDR2 SFDVKD, per germline. CDR3 amino acids: CATSDPYRDSVYGYTF. DNA for the CDR3: TGTGCCACCAGTGATCCGTACCGGGATTCGGTCTATGGCTACACCTTC.

This clone has a single count. This chain uses TRBV19 with TRBJ1-1, with D unresolved. The V end lost 4 bases, the J end lost 4 bases, and 13 bases lay between the germline ends. The germline gives CDR1 LNHDA, CDR2 SQIVND (reference sequence). The CDR3 runs to 14 residues. The CDR3 loop reads CASSNPGLSTEAFF. As DNA, the CDR3 is TGTGCCAGTAGTAATCCGGGGTTGAGCACTGAAGCTTTCTTT. The entire variable domain, with the rest obtained from reference TRBV19 and TRBJ1-1, is as follows: DGGITQSPKYLFRKEGQNVTLSCEQNLNHDAMYWYRQDPGQGLRLIYYSQIVNDFQKGDIAEGYSVSREKKESFPLTVTSAQKNPTAFYLCASSNPGLSTEAFFGQGTRLTVV.